Described below is a single TCR beta chain sequence and its context. Antigen unknown. TCRdb keeps only in-frame clones here, not all; method: immunoSEQ multiplex PCR. The table has about 77,000 clones, around 87% seen once. This sample stems from a study of OX40 agonist ivuxolimab in advanced cancers. Study-level points and caveats: Among the least clonally expanded were partial responders at 0.1-3.0 mg/kg.

The receptor was derived from an adult with an advanced solid tumor such as melanoma, head and neck, liver or kidney cancer. Material: CD4+ or CD8+ T cells sorted from blood, obtained in a trial of the OX40 agonist ivuxolimab.

The CDR3 is CASSFQGSVTEAFF. The CDR3 region has the DNA TGTGCCAGCAGCTTTCAGGGGTCGGTAACTGAAGCTTTCTTT. J is TRBJ1-1 and V is TRBV7-2; a possible D gene is TRBD1 (6 bases). From germline, CDR1 is SGHTA and CDR2 FQGNSA. The CDR3 is made up of 14 amino acids. The V end lost 3 bases, the J end lost 5 bases, and 13 bases lay between the germline ends.